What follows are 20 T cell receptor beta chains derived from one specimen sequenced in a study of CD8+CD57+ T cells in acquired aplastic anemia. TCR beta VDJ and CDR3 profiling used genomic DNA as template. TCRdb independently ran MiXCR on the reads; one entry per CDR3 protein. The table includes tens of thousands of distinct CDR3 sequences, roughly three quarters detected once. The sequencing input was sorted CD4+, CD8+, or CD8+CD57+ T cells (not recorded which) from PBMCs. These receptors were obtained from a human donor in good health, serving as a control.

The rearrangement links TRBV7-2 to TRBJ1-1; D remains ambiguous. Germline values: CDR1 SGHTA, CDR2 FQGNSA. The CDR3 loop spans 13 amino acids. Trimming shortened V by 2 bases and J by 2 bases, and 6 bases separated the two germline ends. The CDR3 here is CASSLWVNTEAFF. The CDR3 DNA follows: TGTGCCAGCAGCTTATGGGTTAACACTGAAGCTTTCTTT.

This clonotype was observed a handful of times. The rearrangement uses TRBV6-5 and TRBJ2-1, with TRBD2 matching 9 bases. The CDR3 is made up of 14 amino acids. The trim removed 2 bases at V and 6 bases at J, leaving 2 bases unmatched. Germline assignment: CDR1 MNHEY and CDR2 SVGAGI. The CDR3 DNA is TGTGCCAGCAGTTACCGCGGGGGGGCCAATGAGCAGTTCTTC. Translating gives CASSYRGGANEQFF.

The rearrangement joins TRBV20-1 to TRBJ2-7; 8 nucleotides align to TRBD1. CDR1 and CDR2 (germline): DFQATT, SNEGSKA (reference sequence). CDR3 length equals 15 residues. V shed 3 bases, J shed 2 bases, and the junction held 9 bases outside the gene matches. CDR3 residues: CSARSRTGNPYEQYF. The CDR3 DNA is TGCAGTGCTAGGTCCCGGACAGGGAACCCCTACGAGCAGTACTTC.

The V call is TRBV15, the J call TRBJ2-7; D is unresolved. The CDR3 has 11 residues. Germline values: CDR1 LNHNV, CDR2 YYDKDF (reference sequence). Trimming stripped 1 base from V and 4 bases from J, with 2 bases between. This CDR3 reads CATSRGYEQYV. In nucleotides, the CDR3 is TGTGCCACCAGCAGAGGGTACGAGCAGTACGTC.

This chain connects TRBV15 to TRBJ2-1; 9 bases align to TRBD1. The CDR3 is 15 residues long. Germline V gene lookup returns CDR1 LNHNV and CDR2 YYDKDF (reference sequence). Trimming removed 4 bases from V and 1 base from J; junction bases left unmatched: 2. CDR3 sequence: CATSIGTGSYNEQFF. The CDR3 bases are TGTGCCACCAGCATAGGGACAGGGTCCTACAATGAGCAGTTCTTC. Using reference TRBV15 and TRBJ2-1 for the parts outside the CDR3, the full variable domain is DAMVIQNPRYQVTQFGKPVTLSCSQTLNHNVMYWYQQKSSQAPKLLFHYYDKDFNNEADTPDNFQSRRPNTSFCFLDIRSPGLGDTAMYLCATSIGTGSYNEQFFGPGTRLTVL.

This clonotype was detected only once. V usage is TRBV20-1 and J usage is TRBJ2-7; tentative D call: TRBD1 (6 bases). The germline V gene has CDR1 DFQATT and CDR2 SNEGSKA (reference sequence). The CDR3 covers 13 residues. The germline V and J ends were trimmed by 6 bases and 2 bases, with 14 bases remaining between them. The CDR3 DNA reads TGCAGTGCCTTTGAGGACAGAGCCTACGAGCAGTACTTC. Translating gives CSAFEDRAYEQYF.

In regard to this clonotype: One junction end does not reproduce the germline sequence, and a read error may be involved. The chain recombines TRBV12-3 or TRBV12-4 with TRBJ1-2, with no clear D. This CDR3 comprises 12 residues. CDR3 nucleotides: TGTGCCAGCAGAACCCAAGGGAGTGGCTGCACCTTC. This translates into CASRTQGSGCTF.

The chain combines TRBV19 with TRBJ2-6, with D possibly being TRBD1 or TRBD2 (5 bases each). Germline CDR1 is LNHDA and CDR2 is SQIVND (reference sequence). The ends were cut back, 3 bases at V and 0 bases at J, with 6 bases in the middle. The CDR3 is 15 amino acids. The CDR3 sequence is CASSMGDSGANVLTF. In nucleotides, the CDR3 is TGTGCCAGTAGTATGGGGGACTCTGGGGCCAACGTCCTGACTTTC.

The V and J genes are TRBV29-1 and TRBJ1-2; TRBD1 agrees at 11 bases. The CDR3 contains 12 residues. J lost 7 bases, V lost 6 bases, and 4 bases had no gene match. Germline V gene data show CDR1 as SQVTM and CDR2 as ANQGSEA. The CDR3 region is CSVGQGDAGYTF. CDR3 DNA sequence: TGCAGCGTGGGACAGGGGGATGCTGGCTACACCTTC.

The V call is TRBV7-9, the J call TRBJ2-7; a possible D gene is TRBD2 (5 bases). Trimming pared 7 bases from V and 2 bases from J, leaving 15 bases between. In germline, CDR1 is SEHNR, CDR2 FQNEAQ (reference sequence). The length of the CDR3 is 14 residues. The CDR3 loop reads CASTQDSGPYEQYF. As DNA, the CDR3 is TGTGCCAGCACCCAGGACTCCGGCCCCTACGAGCAGTACTTC.

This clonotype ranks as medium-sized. The CDR3: CASSQVEGSRQTQYF. The CDR3 coding sequence is TGCGCCAGCAGCCAAGTCGAAGGTTCCAGGCAGACCCAGTACTTC. V and J are TRBV4-3 and TRBJ2-5; D is undetermined. Germline V gives CDR1 LGHNA, CDR2 YSLEER. V gave up 1 base and J gave up 6 bases, with 15 bases separating them. This CDR3 is 15 amino acids long.

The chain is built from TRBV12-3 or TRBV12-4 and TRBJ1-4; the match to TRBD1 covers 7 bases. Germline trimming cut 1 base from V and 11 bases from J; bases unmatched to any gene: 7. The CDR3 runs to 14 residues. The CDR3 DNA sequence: TGTGCCAGCAGTTTAGGACAGGGTACTAAGAAACTGTTTTTT. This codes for CASSLGQGTKKLFF.

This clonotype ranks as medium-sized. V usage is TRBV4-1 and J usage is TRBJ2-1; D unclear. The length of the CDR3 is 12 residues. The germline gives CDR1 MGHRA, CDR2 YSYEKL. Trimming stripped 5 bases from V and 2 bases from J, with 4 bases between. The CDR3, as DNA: TGCGCCAGCAGCATAGCCTACAATGAGCAGTTCTTC. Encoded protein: CASSIAYNEQFF.

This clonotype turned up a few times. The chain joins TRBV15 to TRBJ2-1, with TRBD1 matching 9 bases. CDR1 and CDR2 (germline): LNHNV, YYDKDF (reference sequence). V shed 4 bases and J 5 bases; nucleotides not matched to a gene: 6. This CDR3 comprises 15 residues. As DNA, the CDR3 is TGTGCCACCAGCACGTTCGGGACAGGGAACAATGAGCAGTTCTTC. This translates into CATSTFGTGNNEQFF.

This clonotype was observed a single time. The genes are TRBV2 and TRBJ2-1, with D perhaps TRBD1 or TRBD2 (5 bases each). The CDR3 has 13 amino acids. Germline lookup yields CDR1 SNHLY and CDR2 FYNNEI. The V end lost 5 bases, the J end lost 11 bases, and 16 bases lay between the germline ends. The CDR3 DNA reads TGTGCCAGCAGTTCCAACCTAGAGGGACAGCAGTTCTTC. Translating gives CASSSNLEGQQFF. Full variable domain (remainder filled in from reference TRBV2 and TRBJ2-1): EPEVTQTPSHQVTQMGQEVILRCVPISNHLYFYWYRQILGQKVEFLVSFYNNEISEKSEIFDDQFSVERPDGSNFTLKIRSTKLEDSAMYFCASSSNLEGQQFFGPGTRLTVL.

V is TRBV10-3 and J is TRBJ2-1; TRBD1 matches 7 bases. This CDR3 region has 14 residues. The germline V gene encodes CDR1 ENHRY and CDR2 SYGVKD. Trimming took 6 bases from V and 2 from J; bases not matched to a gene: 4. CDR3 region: CAISDRDTYNEQFF. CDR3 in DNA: TGTGCCATCAGCGACAGGGACACCTACAATGAGCAGTTCTTC.

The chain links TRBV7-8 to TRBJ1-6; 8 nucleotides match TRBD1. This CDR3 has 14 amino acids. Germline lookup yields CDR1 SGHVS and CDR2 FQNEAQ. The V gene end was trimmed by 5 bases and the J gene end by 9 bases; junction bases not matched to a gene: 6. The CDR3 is CASSMTQGGSPLHF. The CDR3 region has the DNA TGTGCCAGCAGCATGACACAGGGGGGTTCACCCCTCCACTTT.

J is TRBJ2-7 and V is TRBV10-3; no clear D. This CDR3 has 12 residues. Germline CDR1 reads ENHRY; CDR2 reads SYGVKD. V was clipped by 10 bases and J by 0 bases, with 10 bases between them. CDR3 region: CASGSSSYEQYF. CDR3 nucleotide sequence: TGTGCCAGCGGCTCTAGCTCCTACGAGCAGTACTTC.

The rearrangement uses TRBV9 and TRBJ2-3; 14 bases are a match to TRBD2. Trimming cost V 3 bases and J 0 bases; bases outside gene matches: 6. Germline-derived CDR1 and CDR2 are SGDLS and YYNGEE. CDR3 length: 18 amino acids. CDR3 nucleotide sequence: TGTGCCAGCAGCGCGGGACTAGCGGGAGTAGTGAGCACAGATACGCAGTATTTT. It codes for CASSAGLAGVVSTDTQYF.

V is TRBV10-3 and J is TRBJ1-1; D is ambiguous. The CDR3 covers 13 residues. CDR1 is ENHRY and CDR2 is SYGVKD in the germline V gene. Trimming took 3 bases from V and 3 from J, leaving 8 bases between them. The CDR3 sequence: CAISEREDTEAFF. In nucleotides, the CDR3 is TGTGCCATCAGTGAAAGGGAGGACACTGAAGCTTTCTTT.